Included here is one TCR beta chain sequence, with context. The antigen this receptor binds is unknown. No qualities accompany the bases; no much larger clone lies one base away. The data were obtained in a study of OX40 agonist ivuxolimab in advanced cancers. Context from the whole study: Ivuxolimab was a fully human IgG2 agonistic monoclonal antibody targeting the costimulatory receptor OX40 (CD134). Among the roughly 54 dose-escalation patients, some 20 had hepatocellular carcinoma, approximately 15 melanoma, 9 renal cell carcinoma and 9 head and neck cancer. The point of sequencing TCRbeta in the periphery was to test whether ivuxolimab changed TCR sequence diversity and drove clonal T-cell expansion. Patients were allowed to have had prior anti-PD-1, anti-PD-L1 or anti-CTLA-4 therapy, and more than 35% of the dose-escalation patients had been treated with checkpoint inhibitors. A male proportion of 82.7% and a mean age of 60 years, ranging from 23 to 79, were recorded for the dose-escalation cohort. Partial responses occurred in three dose-escalation patients, of whom one had hepatocellular carcinoma and two had cutaneous melanoma. Intravenous ivuxolimab was administered to patients every 2 weeks at six dose levels: 0.01, 0.1, 0.3, 1.5, 3 and 10 mg/kg. The paper covers the monotherapy dose-escalation part of the phase I ivuxolimab trial, which included N ≈ 52 patients. Study-level results and caveats: Low levels of normalized T-cell clonal expansion were also seen in some nonresponding patients. Antigen specificity was not determined for the clonally expanded peripheral T cells. In the 0.1-3.0 mg/kg groups, partial responders had among the lowest normalized peripheral clonal expansion, particularly in CD8+ T cells. After ivuxolimab, expanded clones were on average more numerous among CD8+ T cells than among CD4+ T cells. At doses from 0.1 to 3.0 mg/kg, clonal expansion was seen in both CD4+ and CD8+ blood T cells between baseline and week 6.

Patients with a history of autoimmune disease or receiving systemic immunosuppression were excluded from the trial. Peripheral blood for TCR sequencing was collected from all dose cohorts at baseline, on cycle 4 day 1, and on cycle 7 day 1. Samples were obtained from an open-label, multicenter, first-in-human phase I dose-escalation trial of ivuxolimab. Adults with locally advanced or metastatic head and neck squamous cell, hepatocellular, melanoma or renal cell carcinoma were enrolled in the trial. Before TCR sequencing, CD4+ and CD8+ T cells were separately sorted from peripheral blood. Genomic DNA was extracted from sorted cells for sequencing of the TCRbeta CDR3 region. The immunoSEQ Assay was used for sequencing of TCRbeta CDR3 regions. TCRdb holds this immuneACCESS table with in-frame rearrangements only. Some clones are missing; in checked studies, unresolved V genes explain under half, and the rest has no known cause. Present in this sample are about 42,000 clones, 85% to 90% of which were seen just once. The top ten clonotypes cover approximately 4.6% of the sample.

The CDR3 goes from the cysteine to the phenylalanine over 14 residues. Just CDR3 DNA is preserved here, 42 bases in frame from base 1. Trimming removed 6 bases from V and 6 bases from J, leaving 17 bases between the germline ends. For CDR1 and CDR2, the germline V gene lists MGHDK and SYGVNS. The chain is encoded by TRBV25-1 joined to TRBJ1-1; a tentative D match to TRBD1 spans 5 bases. The receptor's source is an adult with an advanced solid tumor such as melanoma, head and neck, liver or kidney cancer. Here the sequenced sample was CD4+ or CD8+ T cells sorted from blood, taken in a trial of the OX40 agonist ivuxolimab. The nucleotides are TGTGCCAGCAGCCCACGTGGGGGTGGGTCTGAAGCTTTCTTT. It specifies CASSPRGGGSEAFF.